This entry concerns a single T cell receptor (beta chain). The data were obtained in a study of CD8 T cells in Susac syndrome. CDR3 length: 18 amino acids. Germline CDR1 is SGHTA and CDR2 is FQGNSA. V lost 1 base to trimming and J lost 5 bases; unmatched junction nucleotides: 13. An amount of RNA that ranged from roughly 0.5 to 1 ug was reverse transcribed with random hexamers. TCRdb ran MiXCR on the immunoSEQ multiplex PCR reads and lists one entry per CDR3 protein. Of 100,000 or so distinct CDR3 sequences in the sample, 85% to 95% were seen once. The TCR comes from a human donor in good health. V is TRBV7-2 and J is TRBJ2-1; TRBD1 matches at 8 bases. The sample taken for sequencing was CD4+ T cells from PBMCs. CDR3 nucleotide sequence: TGTGCCAGCAGCTTAGATCCCCCCGGACAGGGTTTGCACAATGAGCAGTTCTTC. Translated, it gives CASSLDPPGQGLHNEQFF.